Listed here are 24 T cell receptor beta chains from one sample, sequenced in a study of CXCR3-negative and CXCR3-positive naive CD8 T cells. The study's findings and limits: Relative to CXCR3-negative naive cells, CXCR3-positive naive cells had more hydrophobic TRB CDR3s.

The TRB libraries of cDNA were built by UMI-labeled 5' RACE. TCRdb reprocessed the 5' RACE reads and keeps a single row for each CDR3 protein, giving no DNA. Its table lists under 150,000 distinct CDR3 sequences. Antigens of these TCRs are unknown. The specimen sequenced was naive CXCR3+ CD8+ T cells from blood. Subset indicated: CD45RO-CCR7+CD27+CD95- naive CD8+ T cells expressing CXCR3 (TNR3+). The receptors here all came from a human donor in good health. Some clones in this sample may be carry-over from other donors' samples.

The chain uses TRBV5-1 and TRBJ2-5; the D call of TRBD2 rests on TCRdb alone, since no DNA is present to check it. This CDR3 region has 15 residues. Germline CDR1 SGHRS, CDR2 YFSETQ. CDR3: CASSFLGTSGETQYF.

The chain combines TRBV20-1 with TRBJ2-3; TCRdb designates TRBD2, a call that cannot be tested without DNA. Per the germline V gene, CDR1 is DFQATT and CDR2 is SNEGSKA (reference sequence). The CDR3 runs 15 residues. The CDR3 is CSARAGPLYTDTQYF.

The chain joins TRBV7-6 to TRBJ2-2; without DNA, the TCRdb call of TRBD2 cannot be checked. Germline V lookup: CDR1 SGHVS, CDR2 FNYEAQ. The CDR3 has 17 amino acids. CDR3 loop: CASSPRLAGYSDGELFF. Full variable domain (rest looked up from reference TRBV7-6 and TRBJ2-2): GAGVSQSPRYKVTKRGQDVALRCDPISGHVSLYWYRQALGQGPEFLTYFNYEAQQDKSGLPNDRFSAERPEGSISTLTIQRTEQRDSAMYRCASSPRLAGYSDGELFFGEGSRLTVL.

J is TRBJ2-2 and V is TRBV28; absent DNA, TCRdb's TRBD1 call cannot be checked. The CDR3 covers 15 residues. Germline V gene data show CDR1 as MDHEN and CDR2 as SYDVKM. This CDR3 reads CASSLSGFNTGELFF.

The rearrangement links TRBV4-2 to TRBJ2-1; the D call from TCRdb, TRBD2, cannot be confirmed without DNA. The CDR3 covers 16 residues. Germline CDR1 and CDR2: LGHNA and YNFKEQ. CDR3 residues: CASSSGDFRTYNEQFF.

This chain uses TRBV7-9 with TRBJ2-7; TCRdb's D call, TRBD1, is unchecked because there is no DNA. This CDR3 is built from 14 residues. Germline V gene lookup returns CDR1 SEHNR and CDR2 FQNEAQ (reference sequence). The CDR3 loop is CASSLRDSAYEQYF.

The chain uses TRBV10-2 and TRBJ2-7. Germline V gives CDR1 WSHSY, CDR2 SAAADI. The CDR3 has 12 amino acids. CDR3 amino acids: CASSERIYEQYF.

This CDR3 reads CASRDSYNEQFF. The rearrangement joins TRBV12-3 or TRBV12-4 to TRBJ2-1; checking the TCRdb D call of TRBD1 is not possible without DNA. This CDR3 is 12 amino acids long.

The chain employs TRBV19 and TRBJ2-1; TCRdb gives TRBD2 as the D gene, but with no DNA this cannot be confirmed. Germline loops: CDR1 LNHDA, CDR2 SQIVND (reference sequence). The length of the CDR3 is 17 residues. CDR3 amino acids: CASSIASGGGTYTEQFF.

This chain links TRBV6-5 with TRBJ1-1. The CDR3 runs 13 residues. Germline loops: CDR1 MNHEY, CDR2 SVGAGI. The CDR3: CASSETRGIEALF.

This chain links TRBV12-3 or TRBV12-4 with TRBJ2-7; without DNA, the TCRdb call of TRBD2 cannot be checked. This CDR3 is built from 15 residues. The CDR3 loop reads CATSSGLKLTYEQYF.

The chain has TRBV5-6 and TRBJ2-1; TCRdb's assignment of TRBD2 cannot be checked, as there is no DNA. This CDR3 region has 15 residues. Germline V gene data show CDR1 as SGHDT and CDR2 as YYEEEE. Here the CDR3 reads CASTGAQSSYNEQFF. Full variable domain (outside the CDR3, taken from reference TRBV5-6 and TRBJ2-1): DAGVTQSPTHLIKTRGQQVTLRCSPKSGHDTVSWYQQALGQGPQFIFQYYEEEERQRGNFPDRFSGHQFPNYSSELNVNALLLGDSALYLCASTGAQSSYNEQFFGPGTRLTVL.

This sequence joins TRBV12-3 or TRBV12-4 and TRBJ2-7; there is no DNA to check the TCRdb D call of TRBD1. The CDR3 runs to 13 residues. The CDR3 spells CASSPSRSYEQYF.

This chain uses TRBV6-5 with TRBJ2-5; TCRdb gives TRBD2 as the D gene, but with no DNA this cannot be confirmed. This CDR3 region has 14 residues. Per germline, CDR1 MNHEY and CDR2 SVGAGI. CDR3 in amino acids: CASRVAGLQETQYF.

V usage is TRBV28 and J usage is TRBJ2-7; absent DNA, TCRdb's TRBD1 call cannot be checked. The CDR3 is 14 amino acids. Germline values: CDR1 MDHEN, CDR2 SYDVKM. The CDR3 sequence is CASRSQGTTYEQYF.

The rearrangement links TRBV7-9 to TRBJ2-7. Germline CDR1 is SEHNR and CDR2 is FQNEAQ (reference sequence). CDR3 length: 12 amino acids. The CDR3 loop reads CASSLDIYEQYF.

This chain connects TRBV7-8 to TRBJ2-5. The CDR3 is made up of 14 amino acids. Looked up from germline, CDR1 is SGHVS and CDR2 is FQNEAQ. The chain's CDR3 is CASSLIAIAETQYF.

The rearrangement uses TRBV15 and TRBJ1-4; checking the TCRdb D call of TRBD1 is not possible without DNA. The CDR3 has 15 residues. In germline, CDR1 is LNHNV, CDR2 YYDKDF (reference sequence). The CDR3 reads CATSARTATNEKLFF. The full variable domain, rest sourced from reference TRBV15 and TRBJ1-4, is DAMVIQNPRYQVTQFGKPVTLSCSQTLNHNVMYWYQQKSSQAPKLLFHYYDKDFNNEADTPDNFQSRRPNTSFCFLDIRSPGLGDTAMYLCATSARTATNEKLFFGSGTQLSVL.

V is TRBV5-1 and J is TRBJ1-1. The CDR3 consists of 15 residues. Germline CDR1 SGHRS, CDR2 YFSETQ. CDR3 sequence reads: CASSFAGMEYTEAFF.

V usage is TRBV11-2 and J usage is TRBJ2-1; TCRdb's D call of TRBD2 is untestable without DNA. From germline, CDR1 is SGHAT and CDR2 FQNNGV. The CDR3 runs to 16 residues. CDR3 protein: CASSLVFPLGYNEQFF. The full variable domain, in which reference TRBV11-2 and TRBJ2-1 provide the parts outside the CDR3, is EAGVAQSPRYKIIEKRQSVAFWCNPISGHATLYWYQQILGQGPKLLIQFQNNGVVDDSQLPKDRFSAERLKGVDSTLKIQPAKLEDSAVYLCASSLVFPLGYNEQFFGPGTRLTVL.

The genes are TRBV2 and TRBJ2-7; the D gene TCRdb calls, TRBD1, cannot be checked with no DNA. Germline CDR1 SNHLY, CDR2 FYNNEI. This CDR3 has 15 amino acids. CDR3 protein: CASKGGTPGPYEQYF.

The chain combines TRBV21-1 with TRBJ2-7; TCRdb calls TRBD1, which cannot be checked without DNA. TRBV21-1 is described as a pseudogene. The CDR3 covers 17 residues. The CDR3 is CASTKQWDKSGGYEQYF.

The V gene is TRBV4-1, the J gene TRBJ2-1; TCRdb outputs TRBD2, but without DNA this stays unchecked. Germline CDR1 is MGHRA and CDR2 is YSYEKL. The CDR3 consists of 19 residues. CDR3 sequence: CASSQDDGLAGTPNNEQFF.

This chain links TRBV20-1 with TRBJ2-7. The CDR3 extends over 11 amino acids. The germline V gene encodes CDR1 DFQATT and CDR2 SNEGSKA (reference sequence). CDR3 protein: CSASGFYEQYF.